This T cell receptor beta chain was recovered during a study of blood T cell repertoires in COVID-19. Study processing details: Reference gene primer amplification yielded estimated nucleated cell counts. Sequenced by immunoSEQ multiplex PCR; TCRdb stores in-frame clones only, minus some. For V, J and clone size, that table is used; D and trimming come from the DNA. The sample lists over 95,000 clones, over 65% occurring once. In this sample, this clone turned up once. The sequence came from a woman between 35 and 50 years old with acute or convalescent COVID-19. The sequenced sample was peripheral blood.

CDR3 residues: CASSSAGNEQFF. DNA of the CDR3: TGTGCCAGCAGCTCTGCGGGGAATGAGCAGTTCTTC. J is TRBJ2-1 and V is TRBV7-2; D is possibly TRBD2 (6 bases). There are 12 residues in the CDR3. The germline V and J ends were trimmed by 4 bases and 7 bases, with 8 bases remaining between them. In germline, CDR1 is SGHTA, CDR2 FQGNSA.